This TCR beta chain was captured in a study of T-cell reconstitution after alpha-beta-depleted transplantation in children. General study findings and limits: Expanded clones from the graft, numbering several hundred, reportedly supplied alpha-beta T cells about two months after transplant.

The V and J ends lost 1 base and 7 bases respectively, with 8 bases between them. Germline assignment: CDR1 SGHVS and CDR2 FQNEAQ. There are 13 residues in the CDR3. In regard to this clonotype: Its antigen remains unidentified.

The library targeted TCRbeta and was prepared with unique molecular identifiers. Each CDR3 protein gets one entry after TCRdb re-called the PCR reads with MiXCR. This table has fewer than 500,000 distinct CDR3 sequences, over 40% appearing once. The receptor's source is a girl aged 2 to 9 with aplastic anemia, due to receive a stem cell transplant. The chain employs TRBV7-8 and TRBJ2-4; D possibly corresponds to TRBD2 (5 bases). The specimen was PBMCs, collected before TCRalphabeta/CD19-depleted stem cell transplant. CDR3 sequence (DNA): TGTGCCAGCAGCTTAGGGCGGGTTAACATTCAGTACTTC. This gives the protein CASSLGRVNIQYF.